This T cell receptor beta chain was obtained from a study of T cells in Graves' hyperthyroidism and ophthalmopathy. General study findings and limits: The model made its ophthalmopathy prediction, and onset followed a median about 5.9 months later. Most thyroid clonotypes expanded above 0.001 appeared in blood too. Classification by a 13 V-J model distinguished ophthalmopathy from stable hyperthyroidism.

RNA transcripts provided the source from which TCR beta CDR3 regions were amplified. Initially, a first-round RT-PCR of the TCR CDR3 employed the HTBI primer set. TCRdb reanalysed the multiplex PCR reads using MiXCR and keeps one entry per CDR3 protein. The table lists 500,000 to 650,000 distinct CDR3 sequences, 46% of them singletons, with about two fifths in the top ten. Worth noting for this clonotype: Its antigen remains unknown.

The diagnoses drew upon clinical symptoms, serum thyroxine and TRAb, thyroid ultrasound and orbital computed tomography. The receptor was derived from an adult woman with Graves' disease, either hyperthyroidism or ophthalmopathy (not recorded which). The sequencing sample was made of peripheral blood or thyroid tissue (not recorded which).

This CDR3 reads CASSGQDSDRAPLGEKLFF. CDR3 coding DNA: TGCGCCAGCAGCGGGCAGGATTCGGACAGGGCCCCTCTGGGTGAAAAACTGTTTTTT. The gene calls are TRBV4-1 and TRBJ1-4, with 8 bases that match TRBD1. The CDR3 is 19 residues long. Trimming took 5 bases from V and 7 from J; bases not matched to a gene: 21. Germline CDR1 MGHRA, CDR2 YSYEKL.